This T cell receptor beta chain came from a study of blood T cells in healthy people across ages. A remark on this clonotype: At one of its ends the junction is not consistent with the germline gene, which may arise from a read error.

Alongside a J-beta primer mix, a sample-barcoded 5' primer served in a second PCR lasting about 7 to 11 cycles. MiXCR, run by TCRdb on the 5' RACE reads, gives a single entry per CDR3 protein. The sample includes around 900,000 distinct CDR3 sequences, about 53% of them seen just once. The sample taken for sequencing was blood. The sequence was obtained from a woman aged 55-70 years in good health.

CDR3 protein: CAGSLVRGRNEQYF. The CDR3 DNA reads as TGTGCCGGCAGCTTAGTCCGGGGCCGGAACGAGCAGTACTTC. The chain couples TRBV7-2 to TRBJ2-5, with D perhaps assigned TRBD1 or TRBD2 (5 bases each). The closer fit of TRBJ2-7 to the DNA end suggests the J call may be wrong. The CDR3 consists of 14 residues. Germline-derived CDR1 and CDR2 are SGHTA and FQGNSA.